These T cell receptor beta chains were read from a single sample in a study of CD8 T cells in Susac syndrome. TCRdb re-derived calls from the immunoSEQ multiplex PCR reads in MiXCR, one entry per CDR3 protein. The table lists about 140,000 distinct CDR3 sequences, around 95% of them singletons. Sequencing input: CD4+ T cells from PBMCs. The receptors stem from a human donor with multiple sclerosis. CDR3s include the opening cysteine and the closing phenylalanine or tryptophan. D genes are given only for firm matches. Some rows mark clone size as missing; the rest say once, few, many or name a class of expanded clone.

TRBV27	once	TRBJ2-3	TRBD2	TGTGCCAGCAGTCCCCGGCGGGGGGGTAGGACAGATACGCAGTATTTT	CASSPRRGGRTDTQYF
TRBV12-3/TRBV12-4	-	TRBJ2-1	-	TGTGCCAGCTCCAATTTCGCGCCTCTCTACAATGAGCAGTTCTTC	CASSNFAPLYNEQFF
TRBV2	-	TRBJ1-1	-	TGTGCCAGCAGTGGACCCGAAATGAACACTGAAGCTTTCTTT	CASSGPEMNTEAFF
TRBV9	few	TRBJ2-5	TRBD2	TGTGCCAGCAGCGTTACCGGGACTAGCGGCCAAGAGACCCAGTACTTC	CASSVTGTSGQETQYF
TRBV20-1	-	TRBJ2-1	-	TGCAGTGCTAGATACGCCGGCAGGGAGCAGTTCTTC	CSARYAGREQFF
TRBV15	-	TRBJ1-2	-	TGTGCCACCAGCAGAGAAAGAGGCAGAGGGAACTATGGCTACACCTTC	CATSRERGRGNYGYTF
TRBV29-1	-	TRBJ1-1	-	TGCAGCGTCAGACAAGATCTGAACACTGAAGCTTTCTTT	CSVRQDLNTEAFF
TRBV2	once	TRBJ1-5	-	TGTGCCAGCCGCCAAGAAATTAGCAATCAGCCCCAGCATTTT	CASRQEISNQPQHF
TRBV15	-	TRBJ1-5	-	TGTGCCACCAGCAGAGATCCCCGGGACAAGAGCAATCAGCCCCAGCATTTT	CATSRDPRDKSNQPQHF
TRBV20-1	-	TRBJ1-5	-	TGCAGTGCTACACAGGGAGTGGGGAATCAGCCCCAGCATTTT	CSATQGVGNQPQHF
TRBV7-6	-	TRBJ2-7	-	TGTGCCAGCAGCTTAGTGGCGGGGCCTATCTACGAGCAGTACTTC	CASSLVAGPIYEQYF
TRBV19	-	TRBJ2-7	-	TGTGCCACCCAGGACAGCTTCTACGAGCAGTACTTC	CATQDSFYEQYF
TRBV11-2	-	TRBJ2-2	-	TGTGCCAGCAGCCGACAGAACACCGGGGAGCTGTTTTTT	CASSRQNTGELFF
TRBV11-1	-	TRBJ2-1	TRBD2	TGTGCCAGCAGCTTAAAGTTCTTAGCGGGAGGGTCCTACAATGAGCAGTTCTTC	CASSLKFLAGGSYNEQFF
TRBV2	-	TRBJ2-2	-	TGTGCCAGCAGTGTCCAGACAGTCTCCACCGGGGAGCTGTTTTTT	CASSVQTVSTGELFF
TRBV7-2	few	TRBJ1-1	-	TGTGCCAGCAGCCGTGAGGGGATGAACACTGAAGCTTTCTTT	CASSREGMNTEAFF
TRBV7-8	-	TRBJ2-7	TRBD1	TGTGCCAGCAGCTTAAGGGAAGATAACAGGGGTGTGCAGTACTTC	CASSLREDNRGVQYF
TRBV5-1	-	TRBJ2-3	-	TGCGCCAGCACGCTCCGGATCGGGACTGGAAGCACAGATACGCAGTATTTT	CASTLRIGTGSTDTQYF
TRBV19	-	TRBJ2-1	TRBD1	TGTGCCAGTAGGGACAGGGGGAAGGTCAATGAGCAGTTCTTC	CASRDRGKVNEQFF
TRBV18	once	TRBJ1-2	-	TGTGCCAGCTCACCACGTTCAAACGGCCCCTCGGAAGGCTACACCTTC	CASSPRSNGPSEGYTF
TRBV7-6	-	TRBJ2-1	TRBD2	TGTGCCAGCAGCCAGCGGGAGGGGAATGAGCAGTTCTTC	CASSQREGNEQFF
TRBV6-1	-	TRBJ1-2	TRBD1	TGTGCCAGCAGGAGATATACAGGGGGGAATCAGGGAACGAATGGCTACACCTTC	CASRRYTGGNQGTNGYTF
TRBV7-2	-	TRBJ2-7	-	TGTGCCAGCAGCCCAGGACAGCACTCCTACGAGCAGTACTTC	CASSPGQHSYEQYF
TRBV6-5	-	TRBJ2-2	TRBD1	TGTGCCAGCAGTTACTTCCTTGGGACAGGGAGAACCGGGGAGCTGTTTTTT	CASSYFLGTGRTGELFF
TRBV28	-	TRBJ1-5	-	TGTGCCAGCAGTTTGAGGAAAGGTAGCAATCAGCCCCAGCATTTT	CASSLRKGSNQPQHF
TRBV3-1	-	TRBJ2-3	TRBD2	TGTGCCAGCAGCCAAGCTAGCGGGAGTGGCACAGATACGCAGTATTTT	CASSQASGSGTDTQYF
TRBV30	-	TRBJ2-2	TRBD2	TGTGCCTGGAGTGTATCGGTAGCGGGGTTCACCGGGGAGCTGTTTTTT	CAWSVSVAGFTGELFF
TRBV20-1	once	TRBJ1-6	TRBD1	TGCAGTGCTTCGGACAGGGGGCGCGGTTCACCCCTCCACTTT	CSASDRGRGSPLHF
TRBV25-1	few	TRBJ2-3	TRBD1	TGTGCCAGCAGTGCCGGGACAGGTCTCACAGATACGCAGTATTTT	CASSAGTGLTDTQYF
TRBV2	-	TRBJ1-5	-	TGTGCCAGCAGTGAGCAGACAGTAAGCAATCAGCCCCAGCATTTT	CASSEQTVSNQPQHF